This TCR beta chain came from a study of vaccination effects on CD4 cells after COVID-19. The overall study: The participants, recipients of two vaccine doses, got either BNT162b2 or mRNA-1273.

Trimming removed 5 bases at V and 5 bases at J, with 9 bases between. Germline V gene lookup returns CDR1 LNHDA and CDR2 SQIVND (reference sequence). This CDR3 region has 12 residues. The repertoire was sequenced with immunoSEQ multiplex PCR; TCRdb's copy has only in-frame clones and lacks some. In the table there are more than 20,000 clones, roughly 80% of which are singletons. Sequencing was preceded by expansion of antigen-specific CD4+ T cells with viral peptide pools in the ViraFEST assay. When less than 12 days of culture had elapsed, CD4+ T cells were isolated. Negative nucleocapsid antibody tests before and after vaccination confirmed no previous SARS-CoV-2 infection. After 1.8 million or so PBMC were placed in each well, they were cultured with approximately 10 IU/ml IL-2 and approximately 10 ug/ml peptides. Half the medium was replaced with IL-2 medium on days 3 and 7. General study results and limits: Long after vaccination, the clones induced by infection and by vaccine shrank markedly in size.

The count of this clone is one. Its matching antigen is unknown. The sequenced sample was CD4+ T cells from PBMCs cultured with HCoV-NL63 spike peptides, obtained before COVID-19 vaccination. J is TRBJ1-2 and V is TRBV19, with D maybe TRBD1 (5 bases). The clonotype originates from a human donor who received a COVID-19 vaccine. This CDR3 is CASSPRGYGYTF. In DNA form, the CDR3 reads TGTGCCAGTAGTCCCCGGGGGTATGGCTACACCTTC.